Listed below are T cell receptor beta chains from one sample, sequenced in a study of blood T cell repertoires in COVID-19. The repertoire was sequenced with immunoSEQ multiplex PCR; TCRdb's copy has only in-frame clones and lacks some. The repertoire consists of about 240,000 clones, with around 88% occurring once and the leading ten covering approximately 9%. Input material: PBMCs or T cells enriched from blood (not recorded which). The receptors originated from a man in his forties who had recovered from COVID-19. CDR3s include the opening cysteine and the closing phenylalanine or tryptophan. Each record gives: V gene, J gene, CDR3 protein.

TRBV19,TRBJ2-2,CASSRASGRAGELFF
TRBV5-5,TRBJ1-3,CASSLGGVSGNTIYF
TRBV2,TRBJ2-1,CASSEVRGGMYEQFF
TRBV11-3,TRBJ2-2,CASSSRQGDTGELFF
TRBV9,TRBJ1-3,CASSARGGTAGNTIYF
TRBV4-3,TRBJ1-1,CASSQRWANTEAFF
TRBV21-1,TRBJ2-7,CASSKGTSVLRGIYEQYF
TRBV5-4,TRBJ2-1,CASSLKVRSSYNEQFF
TRBV29-1,TRBJ1-2,CSVNSGTVLRGYTF
TRBV25-1,TRBJ1-1,CASSEFADYTEAFF
TRBV28,TRBJ2-1,CASSSYLAIEQFF
TRBV5-1,TRBJ1-1,CASSLGGAGDTEAFF
TRBV29-1,TRBJ1-4,CSVAEGKRDEKLFF
TRBV11-2,TRBJ2-5,CASSLVEETQYF
TRBV21-1,TRBJ1-1,CAISQGIEWNTEAFF
TRBV6-5,TRBJ1-2,CASSQGSDFF
TRBV7-8,TRBJ2-7,CASSPALAEDSYEQYF
TRBV7-8,TRBJ2-5,CASSWGGKETQYF
TRBV21-1,TRBJ1-1,CANSTGTGSMNTEAFF
TRBV6-1,TRBJ2-7,CASSETGVPSYEQYF
TRBV7-9,TRBJ1-3,CASSWTGGLGNTIYF
TRBV2,TRBJ1-4,CASRERLEKLFF
TRBV30,TRBJ2-6,CAWGMWEGSGANVLTF
TRBV18,TRBJ1-5,CASSPPTGTQPQHF
TRBV11-2,TRBJ2-1,CASTLVYRTSGTYNEQFF
TRBV6-5,TRBJ2-1,CASTGLAYNEQFF
TRBV7-2,TRBJ2-3,CASSLRDYGSADTQYF
TRBV19,TRBJ1-6,CASSKRQGLGSPLHF
TRBV4-2,TRBJ1-1,CASSQGLWNTEAFF
TRBV25-1,TRBJ2-1,CASRSTGIGNEQFF
TRBV11-3,TRBJ2-7,CASSLDLDRSEQYF
TRBV2,TRBJ2-1,CASSERAGGLNEQFF
TRBV7-2,TRBJ2-7,CASSPPVAGAPEQYF
TRBV7-9,TRBJ2-5,CASSLVAGGETQYF
TRBV4-3,TRBJ2-7,CASSQSWTGITYEQYF
TRBV7-2,TRBJ2-3,CASSLNAGGTDTQYF
TRBV4-1,TRBJ2-7,CASSHETWEASGLFYEQYF
TRBV27,TRBJ1-2,CASSWDRGNYGYTF
TRBV14,TRBJ1-1,CASSPIVGSGKNTEAFF
TRBV14,TRBJ1-1,CASSQDREVNTEAFF
TRBV6-5,TRBJ2-7,CASSYVASYEQYF
TRBV3-1/TRBV3-2,TRBJ2-5,CASSQASGQETQYF